This T cell receptor beta chain was documented in a study of metastatic and nonmetastatic thyroid tumors. No treatment of any kind had been given to any patient before thyroid surgery. Many counts were recorded for this clone. MiXCR reprocessed the PCR reads for TCRdb. The repertoire has tens of thousands of clones, around 12% of them found once; the top ten carry roughly 10%. The CDR3 sequence is 15 residues long. Germline lookup yields CDR1 SGHDN and CDR2 FVKESK. Between the trimmed V and J ends, which lost 2 bases and 0 bases, there was a span of 8 bases. The chain has TRBV14 and TRBJ1-5; D remains ambiguous. This clonotype was sampled from a female donor with papillary thyroid cancer or a benign thyroid nodule (not recorded which). Some clones in this sample may be carry-over from other donors' samples. The sequenced sample was tumor tissue. CDR3 coding DNA: TGTGCCAGCAGCCAACGGGGATATAGCAATCAGCCCCAGCATTTT. It is translated as CASSQRGYSNQPQHF. The full variable domain, rest sourced from reference TRBV14 and TRBJ1-5, is EAGVTQFPSHSVIEKGQTVTLRCDPISGHDNLYWYRRVMGKEIKFLLHFVKESKQDESGMPNNRFLAERTGGTYSTLKVQPAELEDSGVYFCASSQRGYSNQPQHFGDGTRLSIL.